These 13 T cell receptor beta chains originate from one sample sequenced in a study of T cell repertoires in cytomegalovirus infection. The antigens these receptors bind are not known. TCRdb re-derived calls from the reads in MiXCR, one entry per CDR3 protein. The table has about 71,000 distinct CDR3 sequences, around 20% seen once. Sequenced material: CD8+ T cells from cultured PBMCs, taken from culture after CMV antigen stimulation. These TCRs come from a human donor in good health (CMV status not recorded). Some clones in this sample may be carry-over from other donors' samples.

The chain's CDR3 is CASSFRAPYEQYF. The CDR3 region has the DNA TGTGCCAGCAGTTTCAGGGCCCCCTACGAGCAGTACTTC. V is TRBV27 and J is TRBJ2-7; D possibly corresponds to TRBD1 (5 bases). Trimming stripped 3 bases from V and 2 bases from J, with 8 bases between. The germline V gene has CDR1 MNHEY and CDR2 SMNVEV (reference sequence). CDR3 length: 13 residues.

The table lists this clonotype with a few counts. The V call is TRBV10-3, the J call TRBJ2-1; 7 nucleotides agree with TRBD2. Germline CDR1 is ENHRY and CDR2 is SYGVKD. There are 16 residues in the CDR3. J gave up 2 bases and V 0 bases, and 4 bases lay outside the gene matches. CDR3 in DNA: TGTGCCATCAGTGAGTCGCTAGCGGTGCCCTACAATGAGCAGTTCTTC. Translation gives CAISESLAVPYNEQFF.

Ten or more counts support this clonotype. The chain uses TRBV2 and TRBJ1-5, with 7 bases matching TRBD1. Germline V lookup: CDR1 SNHLY, CDR2 FYNNEI. Trimming cost V 6 bases and J 2 bases; bases outside gene matches: 4. CDR3 size: 14 residues. CDR3 bases: TGTGCCAGCAGCCACGGACAGGGCAATCAGCCCCAGCATTTT. This gives the protein CASSHGQGNQPQHF. Complete variable domain (other parts from reference TRBV2 and TRBJ1-5): EPEVTQTPSHQVTQMGQEVILRCVPISNHLYFYWYRQILGQKVEFLVSFYNNEISEKSEIFDDQFSVERPDGSNFTLKIRSTKLEDSAMYFCASSHGQGNQPQHFGDGTRLSIL.

This clonotype was detected only a few times. The gene calls are TRBV9 and TRBJ1-2; tentative D call: TRBD1 (5 bases). Between the trimmed V and J ends, which lost 5 bases and 3 bases, there was a span of 14 bases. CDR3 length: 14 amino acids. Germline CDR1 and CDR2: SGDLS and YYNGEE. The DNA for the CDR3 is TGTGCCAGCAGAGGTAGATCAGGGTACTATGGCTACACCTTC. This encodes CASRGRSGYYGYTF. The whole variable domain, filled in from reference TRBV9 and TRBJ1-2, reads DSGVTQTPKHLITATGQRVTLRCSPRSGDLSVYWYQQSLDQGLQFLIQYYNGEERAKGNILERFSAQQFPDLHSELNLSSLELGDSALYFCASRGRSGYYGYTFGSGTRLTVV.

This clonotype occurred many times. The chain has TRBV7-9 and TRBJ1-1; D is unresolved. Per germline, CDR1 SEHNR and CDR2 FQNEAQ (reference sequence). The V gene lost 7 bases and the J gene lost 5 bases, with 14 bases spanning the gap. This CDR3 is built from 13 residues. CDR3 nucleotide sequence: TGTGCCAGCACCCCCGGGGTCAAGACTGAAGCTTTCTTT. Residues: CASTPGVKTEAFF.

Many counts were recorded for this clonotype. This chain connects TRBV7-2 to TRBJ2-1; 8 bases line up with TRBD1. CDR3 length: 15 amino acids. Germline V gene lookup returns CDR1 SGHTA and CDR2 FQGNSA. Germline trimming cut 5 bases from V and 2 bases from J; bases unmatched to any gene: 5. In DNA form, the CDR3 reads TGTGCCAGCAGCCGCCGGACAGGGACCTACAATGAGCAGTTCTTC. As protein: CASSRRTGTYNEQFF.

The rearrangement links TRBV7-2 to TRBJ1-4, with TRBD1 identical over 10 bases. V trimming: 4 bases; J trimming: 5 bases; junction bases outside the gene matches: 4. This CDR3 comprises 15 residues. Germline-derived CDR1 and CDR2 are SGHTA and FQGNSA. The CDR3 DNA follows: TGTGCCAGCAGCTCATCGGGACAGGGGAATGAAAAACTGTTTTTT. Its protein is CASSSSGQGNEKLFF.

The chain combines TRBV12-3 or TRBV12-4 with TRBJ2-1, with 10 bases fitting TRBD2. The ends lost 5 bases at V and 5 bases at J; junction bases unmatched: 9. This CDR3 is built from 16 residues. The CDR3 region is CASSQITSGVNNEQFF. The CDR3 DNA is TGTGCCAGCAGTCAAATCACTAGCGGGGTCAACAATGAGCAGTTCTTC.

The rearrangement joins TRBV28 to TRBJ2-4; D is unresolved. This CDR3 has 15 residues. Trimming took 3 bases from V and 2 from J, leaving 11 bases between them. Germline lookup yields CDR1 MDHEN and CDR2 SYDVKM. The CDR3 DNA reads as TGTGCCAGCAGTTTCGGAGCATCCTCCAAAAACATTCAGTACTTC. It specifies CASSFGASSKNIQYF.

Many counts were recorded for this clonotype. This rearrangement joins TRBV12-3 or TRBV12-4 to TRBJ1-1; a weak D match, TRBD1 (6 bases). Trimming pared 5 bases from V and 0 bases from J, leaving 19 bases between. CDR3 size: 17 residues. CDR3 nucleotide sequence: TGTGCCAGCAGTGGGGGGGGGCGGAATAATATGAACACTGAAGCTTTCTTT. This translates into CASSGGGRNNMNTEAFF.

This chain joins TRBV19 and TRBJ2-5; D not resolved. Germline V gene data show CDR1 as LNHDA and CDR2 as SQIVND (reference sequence). CDR3 length equals 13 residues. Trimming stripped 6 bases from V and 4 bases from J, with 12 bases between. CDR3 sequence: CASSSTGRETQYF. CDR3 coding DNA: TGTGCCAGTAGCTCGACTGGAAGAGAGACCCAGTACTTC.

This clonotype showed up many times. The chain couples TRBV19 to TRBJ2-1, with D uncertain. V was pared by 5 bases and J by 4 bases, with 12 bases between. CDR3 length equals 14 residues. Germline loops: CDR1 LNHDA, CDR2 SQIVND (reference sequence). CDR3 amino acids: CASSSAGPYNEQFF. The CDR3 region has the DNA TGTGCCAGTAGTTCAGCAGGCCCATACAATGAGCAGTTCTTC.

The rearrangement joins TRBV7-9 to TRBJ2-1; 9 bases align to TRBD2. CDR1 is SEHNR, CDR2 FQNEAQ, per germline (reference sequence). The CDR3 totals 16 residues. V lost 4 bases, J lost 6 bases, and 10 bases stayed unmatched. This CDR3 is CASSSAGGPKGNEQFF. DNA of the CDR3: TGTGCCAGCAGCTCCGCGGGGGGGCCGAAAGGCAATGAGCAGTTCTTC.